This passage covers 4 T cell receptor beta chains from one sample sequenced in a study of T cell responses to AZD1222 COVID-19 vaccine. The data were produced by immunoSEQ multiplex PCR, yet TCRdb's version contains in-frame clones alone and is incomplete. The table records around 95,000 clones, around 87% of them present only once. The source was peripheral blood, collected on day 0 of AZD1222 vaccination. These receptors came from an adult in good health.

Here the CDR3 reads CASRTGGNNEKLFF. The CDR3 coding sequence is TGTGCCAGCAGGACAGGGGGGAATAATGAAAAACTGTTTTTT. The gene calls are TRBV28 and TRBJ1-4; TRBD1 aligns across 9 bases. V shed 6 bases and J 4 bases; nucleotides not matched to a gene: 3. The CDR3 totals 14 residues. Looked up from germline, CDR1 is MDHEN and CDR2 is SYDVKM. The variable domain in full, with the rest retrieved from reference TRBV28 and TRBJ1-4, is DVKVTQSSRYLVKRTGEKVFLECVQDMDHENMFWYRQDPGLGLRLIYFSYDVKMKEKGDIPEGYSVSREKKERFSLILESASTNQTSMYLCASRTGGNNEKLFFGSGTQLSVL.

The chain couples TRBV7-8 to TRBJ2-1; 9 bases are a match to TRBD2. The ends lost 5 bases at V and 9 bases at J; junction bases unmatched: 11. The length of the CDR3 is 15 residues. The germline V gene encodes CDR1 SGHVS and CDR2 FQNEAQ. The CDR3 nucleotides read TGTGCCAGCAGCCCCGGGACTAGCAGGTGGGGTGAGCAGTTCTTC. It is translated as CASSPGTSRWGEQFF.

The chain joins TRBV7-8 to TRBJ2-7, with 7 bases aligning to TRBD1. This CDR3 is 15 amino acids long. Germline lookup yields CDR1 SGHVS and CDR2 FQNEAQ. Trimming took 0 bases from V and 4 from J; bases not matched to a gene: 6. CDR3 in amino acids: CASSLADREGYEQYF. The CDR3 DNA is TGTGCCAGCAGCTTAGCCGACAGGGAAGGGTACGAGCAGTACTTC.

This chain connects TRBV5-4 to TRBJ1-4, with no clear D. Germline CDR1 SGHNT, CDR2 YYREEE (reference sequence). V lost 0 bases to trimming and J lost 8 bases, with 8 bases between them. The length of the CDR3 is 13 residues. The CDR3 nucleotides are TGTGCCAGCAGCTTGGTGGTGGGGGAAAAACTGTTTTTT. Protein product: CASSLVVGEKLFF.